The TCR beta chain described here comes from a study of lymphopenia after photon versus proton radiotherapy. The repertoire was sequenced with immunoSEQ multiplex PCR; TCRdb's copy has only in-frame clones and lacks some. This sample yields approximately 91,000 clones, of which around 88% are seen a single time; 1.3% to 1.5% belongs to the top ten. This sequence was found in a man in his fifties or sixties with pancreatic cancer. Sequences were derived from peripheral blood, sampled from a patient treated with proton-based radiotherapy.

This CDR3 is CASSPTGTGVNNEQFF. The CDR3 bases are TGTGCCAGCTCACCAACCGGGACAGGGGTCAACAATGAGCAGTTCTTC. The chain links TRBV18 to TRBJ2-1; 10 bases are a match to TRBD1. Germline trimming cut 2 bases from V and 5 bases from J; bases unmatched to any gene: 6. The CDR3 consists of 16 residues. From germline, CDR1 is KGHSH and CDR2 LQKENI.